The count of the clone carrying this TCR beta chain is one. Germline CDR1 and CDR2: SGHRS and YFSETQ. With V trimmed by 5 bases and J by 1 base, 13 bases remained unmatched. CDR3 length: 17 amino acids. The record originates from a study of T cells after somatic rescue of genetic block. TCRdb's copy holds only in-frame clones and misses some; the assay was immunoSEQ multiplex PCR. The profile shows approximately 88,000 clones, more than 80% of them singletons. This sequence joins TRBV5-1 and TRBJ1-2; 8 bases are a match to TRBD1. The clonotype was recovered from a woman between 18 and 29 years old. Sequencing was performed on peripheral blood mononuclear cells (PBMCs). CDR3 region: CASSMGDRNLYNYGYTF. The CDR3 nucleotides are TGCGCCAGCAGTATGGGGGACAGGAATCTTTATAACTATGGCTACACCTTC.